These 6 T cell receptor beta chains were all obtained from the same sample, sequenced in a study of graft-versus-host responses after intestinal transplantation. The protocol was immunoSEQ multiplex PCR, while the TCRdb copy is restricted to in-frame clones and leaves out a portion. The table lists more than 75,000 clones, 75% to 95% of them singletons. No antigens are known for them. The input for sequencing was unstimulated CD4+ T cells sorted from spleen or lymph node cells, taken before transplant. The receptors derive from a human donor who was the organ donor for an intestinal transplant.

The chain is built from TRBV9 and TRBJ2-2; D remains unclear. This CDR3 has 15 residues. V was trimmed by 0 bases and J by 1 base, leaving 7 bases between them. Germline CDR1 and CDR2: SGDLS and YYNGEE. In DNA, the CDR3 is TGTGCCAGCAGCGTAGGAGGTAGGAACACCGGGGAGCTGTTTTTT. Amino acid sequence: CASSVGGRNTGELFF.

The chain carries TRBV4-2 and TRBJ2-2, with a weak D call TRBD2 (5 bases). Germline lookup yields CDR1 LGHNA and CDR2 YNFKEQ. This CDR3 spans 14 amino acids. Deletions cut 0 bases from V and 6 bases from J, with 8 bases between. The CDR3 region is CASSQDREPGELFF. CDR3 in DNA: TGTGCCAGCAGCCAAGATAGGGAGCCCGGGGAGCTGTTTTTT.

The CDR3 region has the DNA TGTGCCAGCAGTGGAGGAGGCGCCCCGTATGAAAAACTGTTTTTT. It codes for CASSGGGAPYEKLFF. The chain recombines TRBV2 with TRBJ1-4, with no clear D. CDR1 is SNHLY, CDR2 FYNNEI, per germline. V lost 4 bases and J 6 bases, leaving 15 bases between the germline ends. CDR3 length: 15 residues.

The chain links TRBV12-5 to TRBJ1-2, with D possibly being TRBD1 (5 bases). CDR3 length: 14 amino acids. The germline V and J ends were trimmed by 0 bases and 4 bases, with 9 bases remaining between them. Germline V gene data show CDR1 as LGHNT and CDR2 as FRNRAP. The CDR3 region is CASGLVRTSYGYTF. DNA for the CDR3: TGTGCTAGTGGTTTGGTACGGACAAGCTATGGCTACACCTTC.

V usage is TRBV10-1 and J usage is TRBJ2-3, with 8 bases that match TRBD2. Germline V gives CDR1 WNHNN, CDR2 SYGVQD (reference sequence). Trimming removed 0 bases from V and 5 bases from J; junction bases left unmatched: 7. The CDR3 runs to 16 residues. DNA of the CDR3: TGCGCCAGCAGTGAGTCGTCAGCGGGGGCAATAGATACGCAGTATTTT. This encodes CASSESSAGAIDTQYF.

This chain uses TRBV28 with TRBJ2-7; the match to TRBD1 covers 10 bases. V dropped 7 bases and J dropped 1; count of bases not matched to a gene: 10. The CDR3 runs to 16 residues. Germline V gene sequence: CDR1 MDHEN, CDR2 SYDVKM. For the CDR3, the DNA is TGTGCCAGCAACTCCCCATGGACAGGGGGTTCCTACGAGCAGTACTTC. Residues: CASNSPWTGGSYEQYF.